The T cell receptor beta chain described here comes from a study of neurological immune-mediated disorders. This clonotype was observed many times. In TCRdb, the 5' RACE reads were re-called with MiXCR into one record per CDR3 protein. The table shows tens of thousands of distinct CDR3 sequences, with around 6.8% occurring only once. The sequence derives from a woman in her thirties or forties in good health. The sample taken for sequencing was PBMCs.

CDR3 in amino acids: CAISTGRADLSGANVLTF. CDR3 DNA sequence: TGTGCCATTTCGACAGGGCGGGCTGACCTCTCTGGGGCCAACGTCCTGACTTTC. The rearrangement joins TRBV10-3 to TRBJ2-6; 7 nucleotides match TRBD1. Germline lookup yields CDR1 ENHRY and CDR2 SYGVKD. V was clipped by 9 bases and J by 0 bases; unmatched bases: 14. The CDR3 is 18 amino acids.